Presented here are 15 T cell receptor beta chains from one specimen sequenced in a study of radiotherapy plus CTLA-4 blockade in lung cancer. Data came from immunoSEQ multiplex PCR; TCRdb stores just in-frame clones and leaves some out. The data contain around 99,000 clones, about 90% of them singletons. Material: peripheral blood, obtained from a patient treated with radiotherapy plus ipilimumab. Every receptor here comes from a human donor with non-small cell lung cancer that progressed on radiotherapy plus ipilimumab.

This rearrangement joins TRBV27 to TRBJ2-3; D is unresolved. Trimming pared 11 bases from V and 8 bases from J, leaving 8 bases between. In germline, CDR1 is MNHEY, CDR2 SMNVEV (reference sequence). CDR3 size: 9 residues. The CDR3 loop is CARRLTQYF. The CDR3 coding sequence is TGTGCCCGCCGGCTTACGCAGTATTTT.

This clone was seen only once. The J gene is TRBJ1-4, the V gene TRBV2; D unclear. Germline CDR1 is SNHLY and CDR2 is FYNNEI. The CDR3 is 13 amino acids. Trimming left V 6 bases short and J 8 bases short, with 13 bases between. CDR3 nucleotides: TGTGCCAGCAGGGGGTCCTCGAGGGAAAAACTGTTTTTT. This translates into CASRGSSREKLFF.

In DNA, the CDR3 is TGCAGCGTTGGGGGTATTAATGAAAAACTGTTTTTT. Encoded protein: CSVGGINEKLFF. The chain joins TRBV29-1 to TRBJ1-4, with unresolved D. Germline assignment: CDR1 SQVTM and CDR2 ANQGSEA. The CDR3 spans 12 residues. V lost 4 bases and J 4 bases, leaving 7 bases between the germline ends. Variable domain in full (rest from reference TRBV29-1 and TRBJ1-4): SAVISQKPSRDICQRGTSLTIQCQVDSQVTMMFWYRQQPGQSLTLIATANQGSEATYESGFVIDKFPISRPNLTFSTLTVSNMSPEDSSIYLCSVGGINEKLFFGSGTQLSVL.

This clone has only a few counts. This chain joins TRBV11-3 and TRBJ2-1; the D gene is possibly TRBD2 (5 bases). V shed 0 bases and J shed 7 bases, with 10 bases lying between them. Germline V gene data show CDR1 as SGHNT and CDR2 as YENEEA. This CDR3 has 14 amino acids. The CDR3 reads CASSLEGRRNEQFF. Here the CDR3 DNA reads TGTGCCAGCAGCTTAGAAGGTAGGAGGAATGAGCAGTTCTTC.

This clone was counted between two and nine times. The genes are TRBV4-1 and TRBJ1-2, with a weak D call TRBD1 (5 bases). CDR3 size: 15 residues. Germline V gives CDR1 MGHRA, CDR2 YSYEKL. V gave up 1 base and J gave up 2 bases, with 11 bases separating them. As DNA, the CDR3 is TGCGCCAGCAGCCAAGGGAGGGGCGTAAACTATGGCTACACCTTC. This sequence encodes CASSQGRGVNYGYTF.

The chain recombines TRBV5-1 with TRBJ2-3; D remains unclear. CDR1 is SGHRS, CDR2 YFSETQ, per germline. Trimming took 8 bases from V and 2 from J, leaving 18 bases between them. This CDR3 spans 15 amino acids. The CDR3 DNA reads TGCGCCAGTAACCCACTGGTTGTCTTCACAGATACGCAGTATTTT. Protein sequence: CASNPLVVFTDTQYF.

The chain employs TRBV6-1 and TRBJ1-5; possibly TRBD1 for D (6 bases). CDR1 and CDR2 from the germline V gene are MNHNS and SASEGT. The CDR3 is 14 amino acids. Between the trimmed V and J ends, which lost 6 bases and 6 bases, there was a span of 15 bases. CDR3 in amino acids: CASSVTGTLQPQHF. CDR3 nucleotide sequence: TGTGCCAGCAGCGTTACAGGGACCCTTCAGCCCCAGCATTTT.

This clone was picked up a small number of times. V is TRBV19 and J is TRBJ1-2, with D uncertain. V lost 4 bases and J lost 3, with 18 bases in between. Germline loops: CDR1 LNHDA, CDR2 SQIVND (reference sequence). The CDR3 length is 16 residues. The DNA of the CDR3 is TGTGCCAGTAGTAGGGGATTAGGTCTTCTGGACTATGGCTACACCTTC. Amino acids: CASSRGLGLLDYGYTF.

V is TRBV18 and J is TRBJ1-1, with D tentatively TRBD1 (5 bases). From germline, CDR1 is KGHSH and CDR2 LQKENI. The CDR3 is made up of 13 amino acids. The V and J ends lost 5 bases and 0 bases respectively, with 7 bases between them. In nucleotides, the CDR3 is TGTGCCAGCTCATCGACAGTGAACACTGAAGCTTTCTTT. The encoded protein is CASSSTVNTEAFF.

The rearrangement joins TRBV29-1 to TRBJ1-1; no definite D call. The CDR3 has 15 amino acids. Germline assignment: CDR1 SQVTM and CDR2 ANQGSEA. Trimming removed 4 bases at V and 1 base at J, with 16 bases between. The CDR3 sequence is CSVVVHGRGNTEAFF. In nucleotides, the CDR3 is TGCAGCGTTGTGGTCCACGGGCGAGGGAACACTGAAGCTTTCTTT.

CDR3 sequence: CASSANRAGAFF. The CDR3 coding sequence is TGTGCCAGCAGCGCTAACAGGGCGGGAGCTTTCTTT. The V gene is TRBV25-1, the J gene TRBJ1-1; weak D call: TRBD1 (6 bases). The germline V and J ends were trimmed by 6 bases and 10 bases, with 15 bases remaining between them. This CDR3 is 12 amino acids long. Looked up from germline, CDR1 is MGHDK and CDR2 is SYGVNS.

The CDR3 coding sequence is TGTGCCAGCAGCGCCGGGGTCTCTGGGGCCAACGTCCTGACTTTC. Protein: CASSAGVSGANVLTF. This chain connects TRBV7-8 to TRBJ2-6; tentative D call: TRBD2 (5 bases). Germline loops: CDR1 SGHVS, CDR2 FQNEAQ. The CDR3 contains 15 residues. V was pared by 5 bases and J by 0 bases, with 8 bases between.

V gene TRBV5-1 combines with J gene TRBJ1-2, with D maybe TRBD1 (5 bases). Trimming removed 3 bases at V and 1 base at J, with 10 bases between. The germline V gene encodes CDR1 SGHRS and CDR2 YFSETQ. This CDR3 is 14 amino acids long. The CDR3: CASSSDSNNYGYTF. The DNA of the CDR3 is TGCGCCAGCAGCTCCGACAGTAATAACTATGGCTACACCTTC.

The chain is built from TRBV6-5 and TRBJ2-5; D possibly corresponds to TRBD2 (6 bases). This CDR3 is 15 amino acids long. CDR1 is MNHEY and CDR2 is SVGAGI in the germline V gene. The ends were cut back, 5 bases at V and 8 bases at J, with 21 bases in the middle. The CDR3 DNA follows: TGTGCCAGCAGTATAAGCGGAGGGGACGGGCTCACCCAGTACTTC. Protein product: CASSISGGDGLTQYF.

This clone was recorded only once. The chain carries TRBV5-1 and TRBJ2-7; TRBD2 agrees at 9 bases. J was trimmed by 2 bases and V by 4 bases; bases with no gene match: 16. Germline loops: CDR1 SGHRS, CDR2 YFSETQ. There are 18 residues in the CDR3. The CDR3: CASSTSLSGSVSAYEQYF. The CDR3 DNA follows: TGCGCCAGCAGCACATCCCTTAGCGGGAGTGTGTCCGCCTACGAGCAGTACTTC.